This T cell receptor (beta chain) was captured in a study of T cells after yellow fever vaccination. Overall study context: Preparation of the low-cell-number fractions used SMART-Seq v4 Ultra Low Input.

To note about this clonotype: Its antigen is unidentified.

Study-wide results and caveats: It was a small share of clonotypes that appeared in both CD4 and CD8 compartments. Most clones from primary vaccination resurfaced after the booster (around 97% CD4, around 90% CD8).

The 5'RACE template-switching step produced TCR cDNA and added a universal primer site and UMIs. TCRdb processed the 5' RACE reads anew with MiXCR; each CDR3 protein has one entry. Altogether some 160,000 distinct CDR3 sequences are present, roughly a tenth being singletons, with the ten largest covering roughly 33%. Specimen: CD8+ T cells sorted from PBMCs, collected 45 days after the yellow fever booster vaccination. The clonotype comes from a man between 18 and 29 years old who received the YFV17D yellow fever vaccine.

CDR3 region: CASSSRDTRQETQYF. In nucleotides, the CDR3 is TGTGCCAGCAGCTCCCGGGACACCAGACAAGAGACCCAGTACTTC. The chain couples TRBV7-9 to TRBJ2-5; weak D call: TRBD1 (6 bases). V gave up 4 bases and J gave up 2 bases, with 14 bases separating them. CDR3 length equals 15 residues. Germline V lookup: CDR1 SEHNR, CDR2 FQNEAQ (reference sequence).